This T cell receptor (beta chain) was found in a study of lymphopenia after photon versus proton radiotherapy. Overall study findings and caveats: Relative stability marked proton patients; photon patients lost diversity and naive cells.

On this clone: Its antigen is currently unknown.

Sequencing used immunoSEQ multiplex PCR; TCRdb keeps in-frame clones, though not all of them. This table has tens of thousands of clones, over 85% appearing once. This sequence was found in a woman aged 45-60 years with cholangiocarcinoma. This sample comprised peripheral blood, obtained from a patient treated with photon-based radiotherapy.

The CDR3 nucleotides read TGTGCCAGCAGCTTAGTAGGGGCAGGGGAGACCCAGTACTTC. This gives the protein CASSLVGAGETQYF. V usage is TRBV7-9 and J usage is TRBJ2-5; D perhaps matches TRBD1 (5 bases). CDR1 and CDR2 from the germline V gene are SEHNR and FQNEAQ (reference sequence). The V end lost 1 base, the J end lost 5 bases, and 11 bases lay between the germline ends. The CDR3 has 14 amino acids.